A selection of T cell receptor beta chains follows, all from one sample in a study of CD8+CD57+ T cells in acquired aplastic anemia. TCRdb used MiXCR to reprocess the reads, holding one entry per CDR3 protein. The sample yields approximately 160,000 distinct CDR3 sequences, roughly half seen once. The sequenced material came from sorted CD4+, CD8+, or CD8+CD57+ T cells (not recorded which) from PBMCs. These receptors came from a human donor with aplastic anemia. Each CDR3 is given with its conserved first and last residue. A D gene is named only where the DNA matches it firmly. Some rows have no size entry. The others give once, few or many, or a class for an expanded clone.

clone size	J gene	D gene	V gene	CDR3 protein
many	TRBJ1-5	.	TRBV3-1	CASSQRVNQPQHF
once	TRBJ2-5	.	TRBV10-3	CAISERGFVRRQETQYF
.	TRBJ1-6	.	TRBV2	CASSEYWGAESPFHF
many	TRBJ2-7	.	TRBV6-1	CASFPIRGNEQYF
few	TRBJ2-7	.	TRBV5-1	CASSLALAGYEQYF
once	TRBJ1-4	.	TRBV10-3	CAISAFQGNGEKLFF
.	TRBJ2-1	TRBD2	TRBV15	CATSRGYSGTSNNEQFF
.	TRBJ2-6	TRBD1	TRBV20-1	CSAGGTGSYSGANVLTF
many	TRBJ2-2	.	TRBV19	CASSMGRTSHTGELFF
.	TRBJ2-3	.	TRBV19	CASRFSASYTGTRYF
.	TRBJ1-2	.	TRBV14	CASTLGGGGGYTF
many	TRBJ2-3	TRBD1	TRBV20-1	CSASTGGTDTQYF
many	TRBJ2-1	.	TRBV11-1	CASSLDSAYNEQFF
.	TRBJ1-5	TRBD1	TRBV24-1	CATSDSGQGPYSNQPQHF
.	TRBJ1-3	.	TRBV7-6	CASSLGGSSGNTIYF
.	TRBJ1-5	.	TRBV7-4	CASSPQGCNQPQHF
.	TRBJ2-2	.	TRBV15	CATSSDPGGELFF
.	TRBJ2-7	.	TRBV7-6	CASRLAPGSTYEQYF
.	TRBJ1-2	.	TRBV29-1	CSVEGQGIKSGYTF
few	TRBJ2-3	TRBD1	TRBV30	CAWSPGQGRADTQYF
many	TRBJ1-1	.	TRBV29-1	CSVGGVRMGTEAFF
.	TRBJ1-6	.	TRBV2	CASGGTVENSPLHF
.	TRBJ2-3	.	TRBV6-1	CASSPRMLDTQYF
many	TRBJ1-1	.	TRBV4-3	CASSHGQNTEAFF
many	TRBJ1-5	.	TRBV6-5	CASSYAGPEPQHF
.	TRBJ2-3	.	TRBV5-4	CASSLWAGASTDTQYF
.	TRBJ2-5	.	TRBV2	CASTRSQETQYF
.	TRBJ1-2	TRBD1	TRBV29-1	CSGGQGNYGYTF
.	TRBJ1-6	.	TRBV7-3	CASSLSTLGSPLHF
many	TRBJ1-5	TRBD1	TRBV5-1	CASSLDGQGNQPQHF
many	TRBJ2-5	.	TRBV9	CASSPPGETQYF
many	TRBJ1-2	.	TRBV4-2	CASSHEPHANYGYTF
few	TRBJ2-3	.	TRBV6-2/TRBV6-3	CASSYSLDRKNTDTQYF
many	TRBJ2-5	TRBD2	TRBV5-1	CASSSTSGGQETQYF
many	TRBJ2-1	TRBD1	TRBV9	CASSVDAATGGSNEQFF
.	TRBJ1-4	.	TRBV2	CASSYSSGDEKLFF
.	TRBJ1-1	.	TRBV29-1	CSVGDRRTEAFF
many	TRBJ1-1	.	TRBV20-1	CSARDSTLNTEAFF
.	TRBJ2-7	.	TRBV29-1	CSVEVQYQEQYF
few	TRBJ2-5	TRBD2	TRBV4-3	CASSQDIPAGAPQETQYF
many	TRBJ1-2	TRBD1	TRBV19	CASSPDRARGGYTF
many	TRBJ1-1	.	TRBV25-1	CASIPRGDTEAFF
many	TRBJ2-2	.	TRBV18	CASSQQTANTGELFF
once	.	.	TRBV7-8	CASSLVAGSNEQFF
many	TRBJ1-2	.	TRBV3-1	CASSQSSGYTF
few	TRBJ2-1	TRBD2	TRBV5-1	CASSAGGSSYNEQFF
.	TRBJ2-7	TRBD2	TRBV25-1	CASSELEGGSGYYEQYF
many	TRBJ2-1	TRBD2	TRBV7-9	CASSPIGGSSEQFF
.	TRBJ2-3	.	TRBV15	CATSSITDTQYF
.	TRBJ1-2	.	TRBV10-3	CAISGPEAQIYGYTF
.	TRBJ1-4	.	TRBV24-1	CATSHGTHNEKLFF
few	TRBJ1-1	TRBD1	TRBV24-1	CATSDPDRGQTEAFF
many	TRBJ1-2	.	TRBV12-3/TRBV12-4	CASRTLSSGNYGYTF
many	TRBJ1-5	TRBD1	TRBV7-2	CASSLGDRVNQPQHF
many	TRBJ1-3	.	TRBV19	CASRDQAIQSGNTIYF
many	TRBJ2-5	.	TRBV7-3	CASSLGQGQETQYF
many	TRBJ1-1	TRBD1	TRBV7-9	CASSQGASNTEAFF
.	TRBJ1-1	.	TRBV19	CASSRGRVNTEAFF
many	TRBJ1-6	.	TRBV9	CASTRDPSRDNSPLHF
.	TRBJ2-3	TRBD2	TRBV24-1	CATSAIAGVSADTQYF